This TCR beta chain originates from a study of neoadjuvant anti-PD-1 for oral cavity cancer. The overall study: Around day 43, patients without progression received a fourth nivolumab dose before surgery. General study points: PBMC Gini-index clonality exceeded responders' in non-responders post-nivolumab.

The table came from immunoSEQ multiplex PCR; TCRdb's copy has only in-frame clones and leaves some out. The sample shows 55,000 to 80,000 clones, roughly nine tenths of them seen only once. Germline V gives CDR1 SGHDN, CDR2 FVKESK. After removal of 3 bases from V and 5 bases from J, the junction contained 2 bases not matched to a gene. The CDR3 length is 14 residues. The time point: after neoadjuvant nivolumab, at surgical resection. These oral cavity squamous cell carcinomas were HPV-negative and locally advanced. With respect to this clone: Its antigen remains unknown.

Sequenced here: PBMCs, sampled after nivolumab (anti-PD-1) treatment. This chain connects TRBV14 to TRBJ2-7; TRBD2 matches 12 bases. The sequence derives from a person aged 35-79 years with oral cavity squamous cell carcinoma. CDR3 protein: CASSQGLAGHEQYF. In DNA, the CDR3 is TGTGCCAGCAGCCAGGGACTAGCGGGCCACGAGCAGTACTTC.